In its sample, the clone carrying this T cell receptor beta chain was seen a few times. What it binds is not known. This sample's time point: newly diagnosed GD, antithyroid drugs for less than 3 months. PBMCs were the source of the RNA used for TCR sequencing. The CDR3 loop spans 16 amino acids. From germline, CDR1 is DFQATT and CDR2 SNEGSKA (reference sequence). V was pared by 3 bases and J by 0 bases, with 6 bases of the junction left unmatched. These data come from a study of regulatory T cells in long-lasting Graves disease. Study-wide background: Antithyroid drugs had been taken by newly diagnosed Graves' patients for under 3 months.

Study-wide results and limits: Repertoires from persistent disease leaned toward TRBV28, TRBJ1-2 and TRBJ2-5.

Arm-PCR of CDR3 regions and iRepertoire HTBI primers were used to build TCR beta libraries. In TCRdb, the multiplex PCR reads were re-called with MiXCR into one record per CDR3 protein. The data hold approximately 540,000 distinct CDR3 sequences, with more than 10% observed a single time. The data also belong to a second study, concerning T cells in Graves' hyperthyroidism and ophthalmopathy. That study reports: Exclusion of patients followed from uncontrolled infection, other autoimmune disease, pregnancy or lactation.

V usage is TRBV20-1 and J usage is TRBJ1-3; 9 nucleotides match TRBD1. The sample was peripheral blood mononuclear cells (PBMCs), taken at new diagnosis, from a patient treated with antithyroid drugs. The source of this sequence is a woman aged 25-40 years with Graves disease. CDR3 region: CSARRGQGTSGNTIYF. Here the CDR3 DNA reads TGCAGTGCTAGGAGGGGACAGGGAACCTCTGGAAACACCATATATTTT.